This T cell receptor (beta chain) was obtained from a study of blood T cell repertoires in COVID-19. Study in general: Italy, Spain and the United States were the sources of the convalescent and acute COVID-19 samples. Sample material is recorded as cDNA or gDNA derived from T cells, B-cell-depleted T cells, or PBMCs.

Original processing methods: The assay estimated nucleated cells by amplifying reference gene primers. Clones were read by immunoSEQ multiplex PCR, and TCRdb kept only the in-frame ones, dropping some. That table gives V, J and clone size, and the DNA gave D and trimming. The sample shows over 40,000 clones, approximately 86% of them seen only once. Germline V gene sequence: CDR1 LNHDA, CDR2 SQIVND (reference sequence). The length of the CDR3 is 17 residues. V shed 3 bases and J 6 bases; nucleotides not matched to a gene: 14. The receptor comes from a woman of 80 years or more with acute or convalescent COVID-19. The sample taken for sequencing was peripheral blood. V usage is TRBV19 and J usage is TRBJ1-5; 7 nucleotides agree with TRBD1. The CDR3 region has the DNA TGTGCCAGTAGTATTGCGACAGGGCCTCTCGTCGGTCAGCCCCAGCATTTT. This codes for CASSIATGPLVGQPQHF.